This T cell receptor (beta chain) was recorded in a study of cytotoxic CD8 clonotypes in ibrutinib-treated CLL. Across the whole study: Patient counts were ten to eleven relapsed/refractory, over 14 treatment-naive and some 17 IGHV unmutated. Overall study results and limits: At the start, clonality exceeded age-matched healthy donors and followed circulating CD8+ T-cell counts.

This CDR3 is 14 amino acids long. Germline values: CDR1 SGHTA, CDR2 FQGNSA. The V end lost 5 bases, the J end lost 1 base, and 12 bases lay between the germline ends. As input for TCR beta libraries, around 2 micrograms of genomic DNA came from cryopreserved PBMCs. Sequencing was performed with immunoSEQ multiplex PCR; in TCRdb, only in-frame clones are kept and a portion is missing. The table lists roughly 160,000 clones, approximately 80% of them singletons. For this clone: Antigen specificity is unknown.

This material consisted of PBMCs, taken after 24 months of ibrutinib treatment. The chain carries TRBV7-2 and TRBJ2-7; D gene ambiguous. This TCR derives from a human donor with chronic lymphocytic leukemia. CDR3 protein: CASSPRLQSYEQYF. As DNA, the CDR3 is TGTGCCAGCAGCCCCCGACTCCAGTCCTACGAGCAGTACTTC.